This TCR beta chain was captured by sequencing in a study of blood T cell repertoires in COVID-19. Study overall: Samples taken during acute and convalescent COVID-19 were collected in the United States, Italy and Spain. The cDNA or gDNA used as material had been derived from T cells, B-cell-depleted T cells, or PBMCs.

V dropped 4 bases and J dropped 8; count of bases not matched to a gene: 11. The CDR3 length is 14 residues. Germline CDR1 LGHDT, CDR2 YNNKEL (reference sequence). The repertoire was sequenced with immunoSEQ multiplex PCR; TCRdb's copy has only in-frame clones and lacks some. Here the sample spans roughly 140,000 clones, 84% being singletons. The chain carries TRBV3-1 (or the pseudogene TRBV3-2) and TRBJ2-7; 7 nucleotides line up with TRBD1. The TCR sequence derives from a human donor in a cohort sampled during active COVID-19. Specimen: peripheral blood. Here the CDR3 DNA reads TGTGCCAGCAGCCGGACAGGACCTGCTACGAAGCAGTACTTC. Amino acid sequence: CASSRTGPATKQYF.